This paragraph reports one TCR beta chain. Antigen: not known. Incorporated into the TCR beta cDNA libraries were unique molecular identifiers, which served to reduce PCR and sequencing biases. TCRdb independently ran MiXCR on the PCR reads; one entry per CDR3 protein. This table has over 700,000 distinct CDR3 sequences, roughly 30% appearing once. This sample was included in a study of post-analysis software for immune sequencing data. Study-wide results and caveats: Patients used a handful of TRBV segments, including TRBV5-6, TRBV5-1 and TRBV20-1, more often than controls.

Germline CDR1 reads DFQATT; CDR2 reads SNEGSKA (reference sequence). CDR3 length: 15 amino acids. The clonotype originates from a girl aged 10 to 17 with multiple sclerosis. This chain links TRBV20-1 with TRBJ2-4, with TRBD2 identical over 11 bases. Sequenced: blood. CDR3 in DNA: TGCGGGGGGACCGGGACTAGCGGCGGCAGGGACATTCAGTACTTC. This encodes CGGTGTSGGRDIQYF.